Listed here are 11 T cell receptor beta chains from one sample, sequenced in a study of blood T cell repertoires in COVID-19. TCRdb's copy holds only in-frame clones and misses some; the assay was immunoSEQ multiplex PCR. There are 250,000 or so clones in the sample; approximately 80% occur only once, and roughly 3.3% lies in the top ten. The specimen sequenced was peripheral blood. These receptor sequences come from a young woman with acute or convalescent COVID-19.

V usage is TRBV30 and J usage is TRBJ2-7; D possibly corresponds to TRBD1 (5 bases). This CDR3 has 15 residues. Trimming took 2 bases from V and 6 from J, leaving 20 bases between them. From germline, CDR1 is GTSNPN and CDR2 SVGIG (reference sequence). The CDR3, as DNA: TGTGCCTGGAGTCCCCAGCCCCCCAGGGTTGTCGAGCAGTACTTC. This translates into CAWSPQPPRVVEQYF.

This chain connects TRBV19 to TRBJ1-5; D ambiguous. CDR1 is LNHDA and CDR2 is SQIVND in the germline V gene (reference sequence). The CDR3 runs to 14 residues. V was trimmed by 6 bases and J by 9 bases, leaving 18 bases between them. CDR3 sequence (DNA): TGTGCCAGTAGCACTACTCCTGGAATACCGCCCCAGCATTTT. This translates into CASSTTPGIPPQHF.

The chain links TRBV10-1 to TRBJ2-5, with D possibly matching TRBD2 (5 bases). V lost 0 bases, J lost 7 bases, and 15 bases lay in between. CDR1 and CDR2 from the germline V gene are WNHNN and SYGVQD (reference sequence). There are 15 residues in the CDR3. Here the CDR3 reads CASSESSGLEVTQYF. CDR3 in DNA: TGCGCCAGCAGTGAGTCGTCAGGCCTGGAGGTGACCCAGTACTTC.

V gene TRBV30 combines with J gene TRBJ2-1; 13 positions agree with TRBD2. CDR3 length: 18 residues. With V trimmed by 5 bases and J by 0 bases, 10 bases remained unmatched. Germline CDR1 is GTSNPN and CDR2 is SVGIG (reference sequence). In nucleotides, the CDR3 is TGTGCCTGGGTGGGACTAGCGGGATCCTCGACCTCCTACAATGAGCAGTTCTTC. This translates into CAWVGLAGSSTSYNEQFF.

The chain recombines TRBV14 with TRBJ1-1, with 7 bases lining up with TRBD1. The germline V gene encodes CDR1 SGHDN and CDR2 FVKESK. CDR3 size: 17 residues. V shed 4 bases and J 0 bases; nucleotides not matched to a gene: 11. The CDR3: CASSPPKAGGMNTEAFF. DNA for the CDR3: TGTGCCAGCAGCCCCCCAAAAGCAGGGGGGATGAACACTGAAGCTTTCTTT.

This chain connects TRBV5-1 to TRBJ1-1; tentatively, D is TRBD1 (5 bases). Trimming stripped 0 bases from V and 2 bases from J, with 14 bases between. The CDR3 sequence is 16 residues long. Germline CDR1 is SGHRS and CDR2 is YFSETQ. The CDR3, as DNA: TGCGCCAGCAGCTTGGGGAGCAGGGTAAACAACACTGAAGCTTTCTTT. Translated, it gives CASSLGSRVNNTEAFF.

The chain employs TRBV6-2 or TRBV6-3 and TRBJ2-2; 9 bases are a match to TRBD1. CDR3 length equals 16 residues. The J segment lost 3 bases and the V segment lost 5 bases, leaving 7 bases of the junction unmatched. The germline V gene has CDR1 MNHEY and CDR2 SVGEGT. CDR3 region: CASSRGQGLYTGELFF. CDR3 bases: TGTGCCAGCAGTCGCGGACAGGGGCTCTACACCGGGGAGCTGTTTTTT.

The rearrangement joins TRBV19 to TRBJ1-1; no clear D gene. V gave up 3 bases and J gave up 1 base, with 3 bases separating them. The CDR3 has 12 residues. CDR1 and CDR2 (germline): LNHDA, SQIVND (reference sequence). CDR3 coding DNA: TGTGCCAGTAGTATCCAGAACACTGAAGCTTTCTTT. Translation gives CASSIQNTEAFF.

The rearrangement links TRBV28 to TRBJ2-3, with TRBD1 matching 8 bases. The CDR3 is 14 residues long. The V and J ends lost 5 bases and 5 bases, in that order; junction bases with no gene match: 6. Germline CDR1 is MDHEN and CDR2 is SYDVKM. The CDR3, as DNA: TGTGCCAGCAGTCGGACAGGGTCTGAAGATACGCAGTATTTT. Its protein product is CASSRTGSEDTQYF.

The V gene is TRBV5-1, the J gene TRBJ1-3; D is unclear. CDR1 is SGHRS, CDR2 YFSETQ, per germline. Trimming removed 2 bases from V and 3 bases from J, with 9 bases in between. This CDR3 has 14 amino acids. The DNA of the CDR3 is TGCGCCAGCAGCTTAGCTTCGTATGGAAACACCATATATTTT. Amino acid sequence: CASSLASYGNTIYF.

The gene calls are TRBV6-2 or TRBV6-3 and TRBJ2-2; D is ambiguous. V was clipped by 6 bases and J by 9 bases, with 17 bases between them. Germline V CDR1 and CDR2: MNHEY, SVGEGT. There are 14 residues in the CDR3. The CDR3 sequence: CASSPLIVGRELFF. The CDR3 bases are TGTGCCAGCAGCCCCTTAATAGTTGGGCGGGAGCTGTTTTTT.